A selection of T cell receptor beta chains follows, all from one sample in a study of cytomegalovirus exposure and HLA in healthy donors. Sequencing was performed with immunoSEQ multiplex PCR; in TCRdb, only in-frame clones are kept and a portion is missing. The table has some 56,000 clones, 85% to 95% seen once. The sequenced sample consisted of PBMCs. All receptors come from a man aged 18 to 29 in good health and CMV-seronegative. Both conserved end residues are part of each CDR3. The D gene is left open where the match is weak. The size entry is marked missing in some rows and otherwise reads once, few, many or a size class.

D	V	size	J	DNA	CDR3
.	TRBV4-1	.	TRBJ2-1	TGCGCCAGCAGTCCCTTACCGGGGTCGAGCTCCTACAATGAGCAGTTCTTC	CASSPLPGSSSYNEQFF
TRBD1	TRBV2	.	TRBJ1-5	TGTGCCAGCAGTAAGGACAGGGATCAGCCCCAGCATTTT	CASSKDRDQPQHF
TRBD2	TRBV7-8	.	TRBJ2-3	TGTGCCAGCAGCTTAGGGGTCGGGACTAGCGGGAAAGATACGCAGTATTTT	CASSLGVGTSGKDTQYF
TRBD2	TRBV6-5	.	TRBJ2-1	TGTGCCAGCAGTTCACTAACTAGCGGGAGGGCCAGTGAGCAGTTCTTC	CASSSLTSGRASEQFF
.	TRBV19	.	TRBJ1-1	TGTGCCAGTAGTATGGTACAACACACTGAAGCTTTCTTT	CASSMVQHTEAFF
.	TRBV5-1	.	TRBJ1-2	TGCGCCAGCAGCCCATGGACAGACTATGGCTACACCTTC	CASSPWTDYGYTF
.	TRBV7-6	.	TRBJ1-1	TGTGCCAGCAGCCCCCCGTGGGGCTTAGGGACTGAAGCTTTCTTT	CASSPPWGLGTEAFF
TRBD2	TRBV19	.	TRBJ2-1	TGTGCCAGTAGTAAGAAGCGGGGGAGCTCCTACAATGAGCAGTTCTTC	CASSKKRGSSYNEQFF
.	TRBV9	.	TRBJ1-2	TGTGCCAGCAGCCCAAAGGACGGGGAAGTTAACTATGGCTACACCTTC	CASSPKDGEVNYGYTF
TRBD1	TRBV11-2	.	TRBJ2-7	TGTGCCAGCAGCCCAGCCTGGACAGGGGACTACGAGCAGTACTTC	CASSPAWTGDYEQYF
TRBD2	TRBV5-4	.	TRBJ2-3	TGTGCCAGCAGTTTCGGACTAGCGGGTGCTACTAGCACAGATACGCAGTATTTT	CASSFGLAGATSTDTQYF
.	TRBV28	.	TRBJ2-6	TGTGCCAGCAGTTTATTCGGGATTCGGGCCAACGTCCTGACTTTC	CASSLFGIRANVLTF
.	TRBV20-1	.	TRBJ2-7	TGCAGTGCGCTGCTAGCGTACGAGCAGTACTTC	CSALLAYEQYF
.	TRBV18	.	TRBJ2-4	TGTGCCAGCTCACCACCGGCAGGGCTAGCCAAAAACATTCAGTACTTC	CASSPPAGLAKNIQYF
.	TRBV4-1	.	TRBJ2-7	TGCGCCAGCACCCAAGTTTCCCGGTCGAGTGAGCAGTACTTC	CASTQVSRSSEQYF
.	TRBV23-1	once	TRBJ2-1	TGCGCCAGCAGTCATGGCGGGATCCGGATCTTC	CASSHGGIRIF
.	TRBV7-2	.	TRBJ1-5	TGTGCCAGCAGCTTAACGAGTTTAGGACAGAACCTTGATCAGCCCCAGCATTTT	CASSLTSLGQNLDQPQHF
TRBD1	TRBV15	once	TRBJ1-5	TGTGCCACCAGCATTGCACAGGGGGAACAGCCCCAGCATTTT	CATSIAQGEQPQHF
.	TRBV15	.	TRBJ2-1	TGTGCCACCAGCAGAGATAGCGGCTCCTACAATGAGCAGTTCTTC	CATSRDSGSYNEQFF
.	TRBV5-3	.	TRBJ2-2	TGTGCCAGAAGCTTTCGGACAAGGAACACCGGGGAGCTGTTTTTT	CARSFRTRNTGELFF
.	TRBV27	.	TRBJ2-5	TGTGCCAGCAGTTTTCAGGGCTACCAAGAGACCCAGTACTTC	CASSFQGYQETQYF
TRBD2	TRBV7-2	.	TRBJ2-1	TGTGCCAGCAGCTTCACTCTAGCGGGAGGCCGGAATGAGCAGTTCTTC	CASSFTLAGGRNEQFF
.	TRBV28	.	TRBJ2-7	TGTGCCACAACTGACAGATCAAACTCCTACGAGCAGTACTTC	CATTDRSNSYEQYF
TRBD1	TRBV5-4	.	TRBJ2-2	TGTGCCAGCAGCTTGGGAGGGACAGGGGGCCACACCGGGGAGCTGTTTTTT	CASSLGGTGGHTGELFF
.	TRBV27	.	TRBJ2-1	TGTGCCAGCAGTTCCGGGACTCCCAATGAGCAGTTCTTC	CASSSGTPNEQFF
.	TRBV27	.	TRBJ2-7	TGTGCCAGCAGTTTAAGTCCAGAAAACTCCTACGAGCAGTACTTC	CASSLSPENSYEQYF